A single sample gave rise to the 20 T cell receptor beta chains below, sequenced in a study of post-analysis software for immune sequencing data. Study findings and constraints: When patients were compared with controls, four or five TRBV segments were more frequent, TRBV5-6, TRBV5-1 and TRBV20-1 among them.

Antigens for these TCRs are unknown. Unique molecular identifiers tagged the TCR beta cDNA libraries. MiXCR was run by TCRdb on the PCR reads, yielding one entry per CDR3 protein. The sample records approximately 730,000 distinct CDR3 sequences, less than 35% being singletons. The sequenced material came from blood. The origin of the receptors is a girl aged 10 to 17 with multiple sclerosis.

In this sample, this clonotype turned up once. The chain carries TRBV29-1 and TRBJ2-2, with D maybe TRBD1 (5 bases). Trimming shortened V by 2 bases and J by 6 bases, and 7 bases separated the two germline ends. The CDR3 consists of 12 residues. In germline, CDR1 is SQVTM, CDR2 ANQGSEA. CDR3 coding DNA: TGCAGCGTTGAACCAGGGCCCGGGGAGCTGTTTTTT. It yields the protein CSVEPGPGELFF.

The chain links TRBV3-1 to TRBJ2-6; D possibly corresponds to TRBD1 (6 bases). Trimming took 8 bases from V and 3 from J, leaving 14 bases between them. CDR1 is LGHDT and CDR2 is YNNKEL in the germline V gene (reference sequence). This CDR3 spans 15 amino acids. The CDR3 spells CASRPRTDGANVLTF. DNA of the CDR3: TGTGCCAGCCGCCCAAGGACAGATGGGGCCAACGTCCTGACTTTC.

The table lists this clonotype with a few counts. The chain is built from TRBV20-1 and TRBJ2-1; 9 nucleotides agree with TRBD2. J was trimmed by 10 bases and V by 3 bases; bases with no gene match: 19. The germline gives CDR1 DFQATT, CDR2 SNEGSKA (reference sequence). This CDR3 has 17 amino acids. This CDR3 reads CSASFSLGTSNFLEQFF. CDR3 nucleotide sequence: TGCAGTGCTAGTTTTAGTTTAGGGACTAGCAATTTCCTCGAGCAGTTCTTC.

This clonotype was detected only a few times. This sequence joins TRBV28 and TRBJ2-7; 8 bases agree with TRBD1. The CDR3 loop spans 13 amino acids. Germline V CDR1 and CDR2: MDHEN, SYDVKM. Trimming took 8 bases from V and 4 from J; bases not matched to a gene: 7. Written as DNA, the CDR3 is TGTGCCAGCTTGGACAGGGTTCGGTACGAGCAGTACTTC. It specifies CASLDRVRYEQYF.

CDR3 amino acids: CASSQDAPGGRPGELFF. Written as DNA, the CDR3 is TGTGCCAGCAGCCAGGATGCCCCCGGGGGCCGCCCCGGGGAGCTGTTTTTT. The chain links TRBV3-1 to TRBJ2-2; tentatively, D is TRBD1 or TRBD2 (6 bases each). Deletions cut 3 bases from V and 6 bases from J, with 20 bases between. The CDR3 runs to 17 residues. CDR1 is LGHDT, CDR2 YNNKEL, per germline (reference sequence).

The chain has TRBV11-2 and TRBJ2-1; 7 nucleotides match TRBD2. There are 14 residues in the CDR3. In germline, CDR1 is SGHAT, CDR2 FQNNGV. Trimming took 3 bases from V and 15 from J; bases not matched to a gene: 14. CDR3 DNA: TGTGCCAGCAGCTTTGCATGGCTGCGGGGGACTCCGTTCTTC. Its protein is CASSFAWLRGTPFF.

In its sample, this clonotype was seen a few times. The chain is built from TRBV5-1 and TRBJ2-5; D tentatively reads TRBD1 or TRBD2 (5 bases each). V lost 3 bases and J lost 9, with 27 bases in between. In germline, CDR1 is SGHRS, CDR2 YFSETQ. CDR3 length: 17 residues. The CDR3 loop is CASSSKPRDRVGVAQYF. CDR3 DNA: TGCGCCAGCAGCTCGAAACCCCGGGACCGGGTGGGTGTGGCCCAGTACTTC.

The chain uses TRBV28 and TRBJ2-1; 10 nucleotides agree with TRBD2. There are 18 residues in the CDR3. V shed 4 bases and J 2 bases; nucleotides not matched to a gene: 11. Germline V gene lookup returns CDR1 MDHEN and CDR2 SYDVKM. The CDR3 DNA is TGTGCCAGCAGTTCCCACCATCTCGGACTAGCGGCCTACAATGAGCAGTTCTTC. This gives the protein CASSSHHLGLAAYNEQFF.

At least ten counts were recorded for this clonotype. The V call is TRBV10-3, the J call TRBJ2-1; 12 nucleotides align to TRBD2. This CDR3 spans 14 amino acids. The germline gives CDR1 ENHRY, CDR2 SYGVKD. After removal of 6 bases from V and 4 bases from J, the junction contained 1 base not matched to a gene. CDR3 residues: CAIRGLAGYNEQFF. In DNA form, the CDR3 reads TGTGCCATCAGGGGACTAGCGGGTTACAATGAGCAGTTCTTC.

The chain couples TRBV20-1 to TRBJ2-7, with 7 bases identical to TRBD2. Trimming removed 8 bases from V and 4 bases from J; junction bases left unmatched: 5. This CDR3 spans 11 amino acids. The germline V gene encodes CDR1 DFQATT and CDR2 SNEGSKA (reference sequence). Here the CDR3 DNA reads TGCAGTACCGTGGGGGGGTACGAGCAGTACTTC. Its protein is CSTVGGYEQYF.

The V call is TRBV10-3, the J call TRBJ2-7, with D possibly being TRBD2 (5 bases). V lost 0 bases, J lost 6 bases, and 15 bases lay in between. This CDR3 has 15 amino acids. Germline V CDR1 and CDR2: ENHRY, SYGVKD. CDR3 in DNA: TGTGCCATCAGTGAGTCGAGAATGTCCCGGGGCGAGCAGTACTTC. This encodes CAISESRMSRGEQYF.

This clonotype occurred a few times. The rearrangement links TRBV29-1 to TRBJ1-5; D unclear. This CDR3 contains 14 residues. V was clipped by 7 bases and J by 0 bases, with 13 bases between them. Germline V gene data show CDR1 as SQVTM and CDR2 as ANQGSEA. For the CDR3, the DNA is TGCAGCGCAGTTTTCGACACTAGCAATCAGCCCCAGCATTTT. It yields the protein CSAVFDTSNQPQHF.

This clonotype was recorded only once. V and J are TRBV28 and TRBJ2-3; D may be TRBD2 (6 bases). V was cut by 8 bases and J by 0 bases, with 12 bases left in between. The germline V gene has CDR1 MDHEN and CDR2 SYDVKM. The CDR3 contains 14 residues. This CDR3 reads CASGVSGSTDTQYF. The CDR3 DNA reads TGTGCCAGCGGGGTTAGCGGTAGCACAGATACGCAGTATTTT. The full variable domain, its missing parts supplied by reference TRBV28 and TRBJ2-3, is DVKVTQSSRYLVKRTGEKVFLECVQDMDHENMFWYRQDPGLGLRLIYFSYDVKMKEKGDIPEGYSVSREKKERFSLILESASTNQTSMYLCASGVSGSTDTQYFGPGTRLTVL.

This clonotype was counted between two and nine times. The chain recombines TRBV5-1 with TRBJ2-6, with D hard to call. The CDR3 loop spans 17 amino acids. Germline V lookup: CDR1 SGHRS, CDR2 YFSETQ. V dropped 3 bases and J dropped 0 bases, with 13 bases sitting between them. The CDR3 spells CASSSNTFSSGANVLTF. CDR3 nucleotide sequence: TGCGCCAGCAGCTCGAATACTTTTAGCTCTGGGGCCAACGTCCTGACTTTC.

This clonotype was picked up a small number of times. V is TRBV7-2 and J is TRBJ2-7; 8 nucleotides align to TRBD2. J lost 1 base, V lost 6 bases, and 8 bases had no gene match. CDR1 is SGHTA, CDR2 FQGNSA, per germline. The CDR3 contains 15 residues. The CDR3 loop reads CASSTNSGTSYEQYF. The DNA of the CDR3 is TGTGCCAGCAGTACCAATAGCGGGACTTCCTACGAGCAGTACTTC.

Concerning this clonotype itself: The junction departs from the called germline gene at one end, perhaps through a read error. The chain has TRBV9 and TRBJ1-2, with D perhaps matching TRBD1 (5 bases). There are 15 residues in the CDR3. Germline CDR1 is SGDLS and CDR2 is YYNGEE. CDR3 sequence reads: CASSVEVGGVYGHTF. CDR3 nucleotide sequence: TGTGCCAGCAGCGTAGAAGTCGGGGGGGTGTATGGCCACACCTTC. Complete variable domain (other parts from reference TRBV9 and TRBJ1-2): DSGVTQTPKHLITATGQRVTLRCSPRSGDLSVYWYQQSLDQGLQFLIQYYNGEERAKGNILERFSAQQFPDLHSELNLSSLELGDSALYFCASSVEVGGVYGHTFGSGTRLTVV.

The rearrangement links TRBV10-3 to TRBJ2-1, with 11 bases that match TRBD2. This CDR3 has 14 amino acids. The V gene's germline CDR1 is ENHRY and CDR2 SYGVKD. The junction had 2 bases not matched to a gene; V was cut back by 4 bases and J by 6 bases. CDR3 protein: CAISAGLAGNEQFF. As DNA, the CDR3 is TGTGCCATCAGTGCTGGACTAGCGGGCAATGAGCAGTTCTTC.

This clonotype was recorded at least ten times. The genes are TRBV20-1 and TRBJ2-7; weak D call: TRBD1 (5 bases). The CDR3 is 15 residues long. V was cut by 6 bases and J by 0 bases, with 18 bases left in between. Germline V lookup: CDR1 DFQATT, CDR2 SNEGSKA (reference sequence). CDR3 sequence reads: CSAFAIDSSSYEQYF. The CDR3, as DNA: TGCAGTGCCTTCGCAATAGACAGCAGCTCCTACGAGCAGTACTTC.

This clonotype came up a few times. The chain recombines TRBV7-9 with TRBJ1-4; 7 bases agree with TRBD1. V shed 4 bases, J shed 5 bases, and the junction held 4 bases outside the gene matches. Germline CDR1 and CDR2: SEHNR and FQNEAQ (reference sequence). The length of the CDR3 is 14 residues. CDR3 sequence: CASSSGTENEKLFF. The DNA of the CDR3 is TGTGCCAGCAGCTCCGGGACAGAAAATGAAAAACTGTTTTTT.

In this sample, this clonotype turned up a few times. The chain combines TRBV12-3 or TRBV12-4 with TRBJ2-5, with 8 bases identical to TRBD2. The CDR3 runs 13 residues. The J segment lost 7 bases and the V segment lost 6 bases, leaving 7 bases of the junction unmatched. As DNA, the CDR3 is TGTGCCAGCAGACCACCTAGCGGGTGGACCCAGTACTTC. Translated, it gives CASRPPSGWTQYF.